This T cell receptor (beta chain) was identified during a study of blood T cell repertoires in COVID-19. Source study methods: Estimation of nucleated cell counts was performed using reference gene primer amplification. The protocol was immunoSEQ multiplex PCR, while the TCRdb copy is restricted to in-frame clones and leaves out a portion. That table furnishes V, J and clone size, whereas the DNA furnished D and trimming. In the table there are tens of thousands of clones, 88% of which are singletons. Trimming took 0 bases from V and 6 from J, leaving 13 bases between them. In germline, CDR1 is LGHDT, CDR2 YNNKEL (reference sequence). The CDR3 sequence is 15 residues long.

What was sequenced was peripheral blood. The chain has TRBV3-1 (or the pseudogene TRBV3-2) and TRBJ2-3; tentatively, D is TRBD1 (5 bases). The sequence was obtained from a woman aged 80 or over with active COVID-19. CDR3: CASSQDPENRDTQYF. CDR3 in DNA: TGTGCCAGCAGCCAAGATCCCGAGAACAGGGATACGCAGTATTTT.